The next 22 T cell receptor beta chains were all read from a single sample in a study of control samples from healthy donors and cancer patients. Method: immunoSEQ multiplex PCR; TCRdb's copy keeps in-frame clones and lacks some. Among 60,000 to 70,000 clones listed, 65% to 90% were seen once. The sequencing sample was made of blood. The receptors stem from a man aged 35 to 55 in good health.

The chain carries TRBV7-2 and TRBJ1-1; tentatively, D is TRBD1 (5 bases). Germline V lookup: CDR1 SGHTA, CDR2 FQGNSA. Trimming took off 6 bases at V and 1 base at J, with 12 bases between the two ends. This CDR3 region has 14 residues. This CDR3 is CASSRQTSNTEAFF. The CDR3 DNA is TGTGCCAGCAGTCGACAGACCTCGAACACTGAAGCTTTCTTT.

Only one count was recorded for this clone. The V gene is TRBV28, the J gene TRBJ1-2; TRBD1 aligns across 7 bases. V shed 2 bases, J shed 2 bases, and the junction held 2 bases outside the gene matches. The CDR3 is made up of 14 amino acids. Germline V CDR1 and CDR2: MDHEN, SYDVKM. This CDR3 is CASSLQGVNYGYTF. In DNA form, the CDR3 reads TGTGCCAGCAGTTTACAGGGGGTGAACTATGGCTACACCTTC.

The sample holds a few counts of this clone. The chain combines TRBV7-6 with TRBJ2-5; 8 bases are a match to TRBD2. The length of the CDR3 is 16 residues. J was trimmed by 4 bases and V by 1 base; bases with no gene match: 8. The germline V gene has CDR1 SGHVS and CDR2 FNYEAQ. Here the CDR3 reads CASSLEGLAVGETQYF. The CDR3 DNA follows: TGTGCCAGCAGCTTAGAAGGACTAGCTGTGGGAGAGACCCAGTACTTC.

This clone has a handful of counts. The chain combines TRBV19 with TRBJ1-5, with D possibly being TRBD1 (6 bases). V dropped 6 bases and J dropped 0 bases, with 15 bases sitting between them. From germline, CDR1 is LNHDA and CDR2 SQIVND (reference sequence). The CDR3 spans 16 residues. DNA of the CDR3: TGTGCCAGTAGCACTCCCCGAGGGGGTAGCAATCAGCCCCAGCATTTT. As protein: CASSTPRGGSNQPQHF.

In its sample, this clone was seen once. The V gene is TRBV30, the J gene TRBJ2-1; 9 bases line up with TRBD2. The CDR3 is 15 amino acids. The J segment lost 6 bases and the V segment lost 0 bases, leaving 6 bases of the junction unmatched. Germline CDR1 GTSNPN, CDR2 SVGIG (reference sequence). CDR3 nucleotides: TGTGCCTGGAGTGTAGCGGGGGGACCGCTCAATGAGCAGTTCTTC. Protein product: CAWSVAGGPLNEQFF.

The gene calls are TRBV5-1 and TRBJ2-1, with D hard to call. V was trimmed by 4 bases and J by 0 bases, leaving 17 bases between them. CDR3 length equals 17 residues. The germline gives CDR1 SGHRS, CDR2 YFSETQ. The CDR3 sequence: CASSARTLHTSYNEQFF. For the CDR3, the DNA is TGCGCCAGCAGCGCCCGGACGCTGCACACCTCCTACAATGAGCAGTTCTTC. Supplemented by reference TRBV5-1 and TRBJ2-1, the full variable domain reads KAGVTQTPRYLIKTRGQQVTLSCSPISGHRSVSWYQQTPGQGLQFLFEYFSETQRNKGNFPGRFSGRQFSNSRSEMNVSTLELGDSALYLCASSARTLHTSYNEQFFGPGTRLTVL.

The rearrangement joins TRBV10-3 to TRBJ1-6; D is ambiguous. CDR1 is ENHRY and CDR2 is SYGVKD in the germline V gene. V was shortened by 4 bases and J by 10 bases, with 11 bases between the two germline ends. The CDR3 is 13 residues long. In DNA form, the CDR3 reads TGTGCCATCAGTGGCGAGGACGGATCACCCCTCCACTTT. Translating it yields CAISGEDGSPLHF.

The V gene is TRBV7-9, the J gene TRBJ2-5; D might be TRBD1 or TRBD2, each matching 6 bases. Trimming took 0 bases from V and 2 from J, leaving 7 bases between them. Germline values: CDR1 SEHNR, CDR2 FQNEAQ (reference sequence). The CDR3 covers 14 residues. CDR3 region: CASSLAGGQETQYF. CDR3 DNA sequence: TGTGCCAGCAGCTTAGCAGGGGGGCAAGAGACCCAGTACTTC.

The chain links TRBV7-2 to TRBJ1-1, with D maybe TRBD1 (5 bases). The V end lost 4 bases, the J end lost 1 base, and 13 bases lay between the germline ends. CDR1 is SGHTA and CDR2 is FQGNSA in the germline V gene. This CDR3 has 15 residues. CDR3 sequence: CASSSPFGGNTEAFF. The CDR3 nucleotides are TGTGCCAGCAGCTCGCCCTTTGGGGGGAACACTGAAGCTTTCTTT.

The chain combines TRBV2 with TRBJ1-2; D not resolved. CDR1 and CDR2 from the germline V gene are SNHLY and FYNNEI. The CDR3 is made up of 13 amino acids. Trimming shortened V by 5 bases and J by 2 bases, and 9 bases separated the two germline ends. CDR3 sequence: CASSYDRNYGYTF. The CDR3 DNA follows: TGTGCCAGCAGTTACGACCGGAACTATGGCTACACCTTC.

The chain joins TRBV14 to TRBJ2-3, with TRBD2 as a possible D gene (5 bases). V was cut by 8 bases and J by 2 bases, with 14 bases left in between. The CDR3 contains 14 residues. CDR1 and CDR2 (germline): SGHDN, FVKESK. The CDR3 bases are TGTGCCAGCCTCGGTGGGAGCCTCACAGATACGCAGTATTTT. Protein: CASLGGSLTDTQYF.

The chain is built from TRBV28 and TRBJ1-6; a possible D gene is TRBD1 (5 bases). Trimming left V 5 bases short and J 9 bases short, with 20 bases between. CDR1 MDHEN and CDR2 SYDVKM come from the germline V gene. This CDR3 has 16 residues. DNA of the CDR3: TGTGCCAGCAGTGGGCGGGACGGCCGAACCGGTTCACCCCTCCACTTT. Amino acids: CASSGRDGRTGSPLHF.

This rearrangement joins TRBV7-3 to TRBJ1-1; tentative D call: TRBD1 (5 bases). The CDR3 has 15 amino acids. The V end was cut by 3 bases, the J end by 0 bases, with 11 bases between. Germline V gives CDR1 SGHTA, CDR2 FQGTGA. Written as DNA, the CDR3 is TGTGCCAGCAGCTTCGGCAGGGCAGTGAACACTGAAGCTTTCTTT. It is translated as CASSFGRAVNTEAFF. Combining the CDR3 with reference TRBV7-3 and TRBJ1-1 gives the whole variable domain GAGVSQTPSNKVTEKGKYVELRCDPISGHTALYWYRQSLGQGPEFLIYFQGTGAADDSGLPNDRFFAVRPEGSVSTLKIQRTERGDSAVYLCASSFGRAVNTEAFFGQGTRLTVV.

This clone was found a few times. The chain uses TRBV4-2 and TRBJ2-7; weak D call: TRBD1 (6 bases). The CDR3 runs 15 residues. The germline V gene encodes CDR1 LGHNA and CDR2 YNFKEQ. V was cut by 3 bases and J by 1 base, with 13 bases left in between. The CDR3 reads CASSQAPGVSYEQYF. DNA for the CDR3: TGTGCCAGCAGCCAGGCCCCAGGGGTTTCCTACGAGCAGTACTTC.

J is TRBJ1-5 and V is TRBV7-2; possibly TRBD1 for D (6 bases). The CDR3 contains 16 residues. V shed 0 bases and J shed 4 bases, with 13 bases lying between them. Per germline, CDR1 SGHTA and CDR2 FQGNSA. CDR3 amino acids: CASSLAPRTENQPQHF. The CDR3 DNA reads as TGTGCCAGCAGCTTAGCGCCGAGGACAGAGAATCAGCCCCAGCATTTT. The full variable domain, with the rest looked up from reference TRBV7-2 and TRBJ1-5, is GAGVSQSPSNKVTEKGKDVELRCDPISGHTALYWYRQSLGQGLEFLIYFQGNSAPDKSGLPSDRFSAERTGGSVSTLTIQRTQQEDSAVYLCASSLAPRTENQPQHFGDGTRLSIL.

The V call is TRBV4-3, the J call TRBJ1-1; D not certain. V dropped 2 bases and J dropped 0 bases, with 7 bases sitting between them. The CDR3 has 14 residues. CDR1 LGHNA and CDR2 YSLEER come from the germline V gene. CDR3 nucleotides: TGCGCCAGCAGCCAATCCCTCATGAACACTGAAGCTTTCTTT. Translating it yields CASSQSLMNTEAFF.

V usage is TRBV14 and J usage is TRBJ1-1; 7 nucleotides match TRBD1. CDR1 and CDR2 from the germline V gene are SGHDN and FVKESK. V lost 4 bases, J lost 4 bases, and 3 bases stayed unmatched. The CDR3 is 13 amino acids. CDR3 loop: CASSLGTATEAFF. Here the CDR3 DNA reads TGTGCCAGCAGCCTTGGGACAGCCACTGAAGCTTTCTTT.

The chain is built from TRBV9 and TRBJ2-2; tentatively, D is TRBD1 (6 bases). The CDR3 consists of 18 residues. CDR1 is SGDLS, CDR2 YYNGEE, per germline. With 1 base removed from V and 4 bases from J, the gap between germline ends came to 20 bases. DNA for the CDR3: TGTGCCAGCAGCGTATGGATAGAAACAGGGTCGTTCACCGGGGAGCTGTTTTTT. Residues: CASSVWIETGSFTGELFF.

CDR3 DNA sequence: TGCAGTCGGAGGGGGGACTATGGCTACACCTTC. Protein sequence: CSRRGDYGYTF. The genes are TRBV20-1 and TRBJ1-2, with a tentative D call TRBD1 (6 bases). CDR1 and CDR2 (germline): DFQATT, SNEGSKA (reference sequence). The CDR3 length is 11 residues. Trimming removed 8 bases at V and 3 bases at J, with 10 bases between.

The J gene is TRBJ1-5, the V gene TRBV27; D might be TRBD1 (6 bases). Germline values: CDR1 MNHEY, CDR2 SMNVEV (reference sequence). Trimming pared 3 bases from V and 6 bases from J, leaving 15 bases between. The CDR3 consists of 15 residues. The CDR3 protein is CASSLSTGLGQPQHF. The CDR3 bases are TGTGCCAGCAGTTTGTCGACAGGTCTTGGTCAGCCCCAGCATTTT.

The rearrangement uses TRBV5-6 and TRBJ2-1, with D possibly TRBD2 on 6 matching bases. The CDR3 spans 17 residues. The germline V gene encodes CDR1 SGHDT and CDR2 YYEEEE. The V and J ends lost 4 bases and 7 bases respectively, with 24 bases between them. CDR3 sequence reads: CASSLPRPGIGGNEQFF. As DNA, the CDR3 is TGTGCCAGCAGCCTACCTAGACCGGGGATTGGAGGGAATGAGCAGTTCTTC. The full variable domain, in which reference TRBV5-6 and TRBJ2-1 provide the parts outside the CDR3, is DAGVTQSPTHLIKTRGQQVTLRCSPKSGHDTVSWYQQALGQGPQFIFQYYEEEERQRGNFPDRFSGHQFPNYSSELNVNALLLGDSALYLCASSLPRPGIGGNEQFFGPGTRLTVL.

J is TRBJ1-1 and V is TRBV7-2, with D tentatively TRBD1 (5 bases). The V and J ends lost 5 bases and 1 base respectively, with 14 bases between them. This CDR3 spans 15 amino acids. The germline V gene has CDR1 SGHTA and CDR2 FQGNSA. The CDR3: CASSMRAGENTEAFF. In DNA, the CDR3 is TGTGCCAGCAGCATGAGGGCGGGGGAGAACACTGAAGCTTTCTTT.